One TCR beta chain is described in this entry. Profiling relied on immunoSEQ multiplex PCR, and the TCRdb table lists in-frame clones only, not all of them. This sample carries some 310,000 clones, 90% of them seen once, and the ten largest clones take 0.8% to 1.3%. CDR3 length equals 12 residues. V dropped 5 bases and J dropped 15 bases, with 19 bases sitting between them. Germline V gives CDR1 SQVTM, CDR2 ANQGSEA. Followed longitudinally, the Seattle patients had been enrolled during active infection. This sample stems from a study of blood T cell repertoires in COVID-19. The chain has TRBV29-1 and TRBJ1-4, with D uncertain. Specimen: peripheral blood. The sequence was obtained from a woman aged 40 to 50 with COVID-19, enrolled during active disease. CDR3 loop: CSVKSAVAGVFF. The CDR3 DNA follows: TGCAGCGTTAAGAGTGCGGTCGCGGGAGTGTTTTTT.